The rows below give T cell receptor beta chains drawn from one sample of a study of T cell responses to AZD1222 COVID-19 vaccine. The method was immunoSEQ multiplex PCR; TCRdb's version includes in-frame clones alone and lacks a portion of them. Here the sample spans about 260,000 clones, over 85% being singletons. The source was peripheral blood, collected on day 0 of AZD1222 vaccination. The source is an adult in good health. Each CDR3 is given with its conserved first and last residue. Each record gives: CDR3 DNA, CDR3 protein, D gene, clone size, J gene, V gene. The D gene is left open where the match is weak. Size is omitted from some rows. Given values are once, few, many or a class for expanded clones.

TGCGCCAGCAGCTTGGCCGCGCGAAGTACGCAGTATTTT	CASSLAARSTQYF	-	-	TRBJ2-3	TRBV5-1
TGCGCCAGCAGCTTGGGATTGTCTGGCAGATCGGGCTATGGCTACACCTTC	CASSLGLSGRSGYGYTF	-	-	TRBJ1-2	TRBV5-1
TGTGCCAGCAGCCAAGATGGCGGGGTCTACGAGCAGTACTTC	CASSQDGGVYEQYF	-	-	TRBJ2-7	TRBV4-2
TGTGCCAGCTCACCTGCAGCTTTTGAAAAACTGTTTTTT	CASSPAAFEKLFF	-	-	TRBJ1-4	TRBV18
TGTGCCAGCAGTGACCGACAGGGGAACACTGAAGCTTTCTTT	CASSDRQGNTEAFF	TRBD1	once	TRBJ1-1	TRBV2
TGTGCCAGCAGCTCGGGGAGCAATCAGCCCCAGCATTTT	CASSSGSNQPQHF	-	-	TRBJ1-5	TRBV5-4
TGTGCCACCAGGGTCGGAGCGGGGAATTCCTACGAGCAGTACTTC	CATRVGAGNSYEQYF	TRBD2	-	TRBJ2-7	TRBV15
TGTGCCAGCCGACCAATTTTGCTTAACACTGAAGCTTTCTTT	CASRPILLNTEAFF	-	-	TRBJ1-1	TRBV19
TGTGCCAGCAGCTTTAAATTTAGTTCTTACGAGCAGTACTTC	CASSFKFSSYEQYF	-	few	TRBJ2-7	TRBV7-2
TGTGCCTGGAGTGTAAGGCAGGTTATAGCCAAAAACATTCAGTACTTC	CAWSVRQVIAKNIQYF	-	-	TRBJ2-4	TRBV30
TGTGCCAGCAGCTTGAGCACTAACTATGGCTACACCTTC	CASSLSTNYGYTF	-	-	TRBJ1-2	TRBV5-6
TGTGCCAGCAGTCCTCATTACGAGCAGTACTTC	CASSPHYEQYF	-	few	TRBJ2-7	TRBV2
TGTGCCAGCAGCGTGACAGGGGGCGGGGGCGAAAAACTGTTTTTT	CASSVTGGGGEKLFF	TRBD1	-	TRBJ1-4	TRBV9
TGTGCCAGCACCCCGTATGGGGGCACCGGGGAGCTGTTTTTT	CASTPYGGTGELFF	-	-	TRBJ2-2	TRBV5-6
TGTGCCAGCAGCTTGACAGGGGGAATGGGCAATGAGCAGTTCTTC	CASSLTGGMGNEQFF	TRBD1	-	TRBJ2-1	TRBV9
TGCAGAACTTCGGGGGGAACTGAAGCTTTCTTT	CRTSGGTEAFF	-	-	TRBJ1-1	TRBV20-1
TGTGCCAGCAGTGAGGGGCCCTCGATAGACTATGGCTACACCTTC	CASSEGPSIDYGYTF	-	-	TRBJ1-2	TRBV6-1
TGTGCCAGCTCTCCCTGGACTAGCGGGAGGGGAGTTGGCGAGCAGTACTTC	CASSPWTSGRGVGEQYF	TRBD2	few	TRBJ2-7	TRBV18
TGTGCCATCAGTGAGGCGGGTGGGGCCAACGTCCTGACTTTC	CAISEAGGANVLTF	-	-	TRBJ2-6	TRBV10-3